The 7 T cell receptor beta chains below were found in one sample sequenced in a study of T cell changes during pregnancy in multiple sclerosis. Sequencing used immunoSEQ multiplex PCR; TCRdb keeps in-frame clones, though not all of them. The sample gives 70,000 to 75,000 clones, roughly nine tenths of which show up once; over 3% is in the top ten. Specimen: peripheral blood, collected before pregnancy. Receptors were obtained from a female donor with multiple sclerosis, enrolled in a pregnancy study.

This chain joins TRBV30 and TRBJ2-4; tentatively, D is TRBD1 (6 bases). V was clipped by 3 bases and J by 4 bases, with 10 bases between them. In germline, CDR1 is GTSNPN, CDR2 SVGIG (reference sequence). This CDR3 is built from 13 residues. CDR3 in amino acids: CAWSRQEKNIQYF. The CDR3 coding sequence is TGTGCCTGGAGCCGACAGGAGAAAAACATTCAGTACTTC.

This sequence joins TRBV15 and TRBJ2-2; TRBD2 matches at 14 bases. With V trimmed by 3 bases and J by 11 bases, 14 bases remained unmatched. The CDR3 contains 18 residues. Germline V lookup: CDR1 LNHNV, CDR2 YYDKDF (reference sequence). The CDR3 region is CATSRALPGLAGVHELFF. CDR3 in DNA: TGTGCCACCAGCAGGGCCCTCCCGGGACTAGCGGGGGTACATGAGCTGTTTTTT.

The DNA of the CDR3 is TGTGCCAGCAGCCCACAGGACAGGGCGAGGGAGACCCAGTACTTC. This codes for CASSPQDRARETQYF. The chain recombines TRBV5-6 with TRBJ2-5; 8 bases are shared with TRBD1. With 4 bases clipped from V and 5 bases from J, the junction kept 10 bases outside the gene matches. CDR1 is SGHDT and CDR2 is YYEEEE in the germline V gene. The CDR3 is 15 residues long.

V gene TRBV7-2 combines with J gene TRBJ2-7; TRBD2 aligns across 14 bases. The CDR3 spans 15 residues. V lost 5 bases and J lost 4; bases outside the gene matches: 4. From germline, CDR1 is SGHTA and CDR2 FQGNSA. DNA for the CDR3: TGTGCCAGCAGCGAGGGACTAGCGGGGGTTTACGAGCAGTACTTC. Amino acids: CASSEGLAGVYEQYF.

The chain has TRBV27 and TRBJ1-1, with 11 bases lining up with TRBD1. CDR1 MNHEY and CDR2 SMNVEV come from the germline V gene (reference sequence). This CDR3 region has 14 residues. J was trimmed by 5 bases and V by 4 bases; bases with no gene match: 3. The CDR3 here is CASSSGQGATEAFF. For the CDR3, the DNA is TGTGCCAGCAGTTCAGGACAGGGGGCGACTGAAGCTTTCTTT.

The CDR3 reads CASRRSRDRGLNTEAFF. CDR3 DNA: TGTGCCAGCAGACGATCCCGGGACAGGGGTCTAAACACTGAAGCTTTCTTT. This sequence joins TRBV7-2 and TRBJ1-1, with 10 bases lining up with TRBD1. J was trimmed by 2 bases and V by 6 bases; bases with no gene match: 12. Germline CDR1 and CDR2: SGHTA and FQGNSA. CDR3 length equals 17 residues. Full variable domain (outside the CDR3, taken from reference TRBV7-2 and TRBJ1-1): GAGVSQSPSNKVTEKGKDVELRCDPISGHTALYWYRQSLGQGLEFLIYFQGNSAPDKSGLPSDRFSAERTGGSVSTLTIQRTQQEDSAVYLCASRRSRDRGLNTEAFFGQGTRLTVV.

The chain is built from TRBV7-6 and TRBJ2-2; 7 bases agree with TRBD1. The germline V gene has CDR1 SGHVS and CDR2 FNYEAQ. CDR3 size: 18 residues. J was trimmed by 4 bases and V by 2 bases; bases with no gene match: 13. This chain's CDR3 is CASSLSRGPDRFTGELFF. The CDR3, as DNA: TGTGCCAGCAGCTTATCCCGAGGGCCGGACAGGTTCACCGGGGAGCTGTTTTTT.